This T cell receptor beta chain is from a study of cytomegalovirus exposure and HLA in healthy donors. Trimming stripped 4 bases from V and 2 bases from J, with 19 bases between. Germline V lookup: CDR1 MGHDK, CDR2 SYGVNS. This CDR3 contains 17 residues. The PCR employed 60 Vbeta primers together with 13 Jbeta primers. Some clones are missing from TCRdb's copy, which holds only in-frame ones; the method was immunoSEQ multiplex PCR. This table holds approximately 120,000 clones, approximately 78% found once. The clonotype originates from a man aged 25-40 years in good health and CMV-seropositive. The chain recombines TRBV25-1 with TRBJ2-3; a weak D match, TRBD2 (6 bases). Material: PBMCs. CDR3 sequence (DNA): TGTGCCAGCAGTGCAGCCCCCGGGGCTAGCGTCACAGATACGCAGTATTTT. It is translated as CASSAAPGASVTDTQYF.